Listed below are T cell receptor beta chains from one sample, sequenced in a study of blood T cell repertoires in COVID-19. Some clones are missing from TCRdb's copy, which holds only in-frame ones; the method was immunoSEQ multiplex PCR. The data show some 110,000 clones, 70% to 85% seen once. Sequences were obtained from peripheral blood. These receptors were obtained from a man aged 70-80 years with active or convalescent COVID-19. Each CDR3 is given with its conserved first and last residue.

CDR3aa: CASSQGRNTEAFF
len: 13
v_gene: TRBV4-3
j_gene: TRBJ1-1

CDR3aa: CASSPGGSSHEQYF
len: 14
v_gene: TRBV3-1/TRBV3-2
j_gene: TRBJ2-7

CDR3aa: CASSQAQGPQPQHF
len: 14
v_gene: TRBV3-1/TRBV3-2
j_gene: TRBJ1-5

CDR3aa: CASSLSGGGVAQLYTF
len: 16
v_gene: TRBV27
j_gene: TRBJ1-2

CDR3aa: CASKTSGSFEQYF
len: 13
v_gene: TRBV2
j_gene: TRBJ2-7

CDR3aa: CSVELVTGNEQFF
len: 13
v_gene: TRBV29-1
j_gene: TRBJ2-1

CDR3aa: CASSFMVLSYPPQHF
len: 15
v_gene: TRBV5-8
j_gene: TRBJ1-5

CDR3aa: CASSLTSGGLFQPQHF
len: 16
v_gene: TRBV7-8
j_gene: TRBJ1-5

CDR3aa: CAWSGQPTGELFF
len: 13
v_gene: TRBV30
j_gene: TRBJ2-2

CDR3aa: CASSLPSGGLGGDTQYF
len: 17
v_gene: TRBV9
j_gene: TRBJ2-3

CDR3aa: CASSVGGTYNEQFF
len: 14
v_gene: TRBV9
j_gene: TRBJ2-1

CDR3aa: CASSIQAGVSTDTQYF
len: 16
v_gene: TRBV19
j_gene: TRBJ2-3

CDR3aa: CASNPGLAANEQFF
len: 14
v_gene: TRBV6-5
j_gene: TRBJ2-1

CDR3aa: CASSQQGDGYTF
len: 12
v_gene: TRBV18
j_gene: TRBJ1-2

CDR3aa: CASSLEGATGLHYGYTF
len: 17
v_gene: TRBV7-2
j_gene: TRBJ1-2

CDR3aa: CASRIGRSGNTIYF
len: 14
v_gene: TRBV19
j_gene: TRBJ1-3

CDR3aa: CASSSQTPGLAGAAIIGTQYF
len: 21
v_gene: TRBV13
j_gene: TRBJ2-3

CDR3aa: CASSPIGGSTDTQYF
len: 15
v_gene: TRBV18
j_gene: TRBJ2-3

CDR3aa: CASSLGEGWGTEAFF
len: 15
v_gene: TRBV5-1
j_gene: TRBJ1-1